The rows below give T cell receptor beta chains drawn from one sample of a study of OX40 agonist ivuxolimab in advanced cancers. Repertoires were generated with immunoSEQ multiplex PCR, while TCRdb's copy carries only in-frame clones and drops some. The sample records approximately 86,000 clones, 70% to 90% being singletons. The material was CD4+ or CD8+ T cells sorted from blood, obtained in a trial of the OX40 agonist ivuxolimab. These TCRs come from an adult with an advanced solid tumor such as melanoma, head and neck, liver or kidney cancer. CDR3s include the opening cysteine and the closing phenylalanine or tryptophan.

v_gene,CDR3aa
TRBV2,CASSERGQGPNSPLHF
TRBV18,CASSPGGDRGYEQYF
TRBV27,CASSLMGGVTGELFF
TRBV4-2,CASSQDRLGPGETQYF
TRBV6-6,CASSYGGPATDTQYF
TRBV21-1,CASSRRLFDRPSEKLFF
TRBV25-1,CASSEGGTSGAETQYF
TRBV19,CASSIGSGYEQYF
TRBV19,CASSPGTSGLSSYNEQFF
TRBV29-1,CSVEALIAPSTYNEQFF
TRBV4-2,CASSQEGTGARAEAFF
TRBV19,CASSLLPTHSYNSPLHF
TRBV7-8,CASSSRATGPILAKNIQYF
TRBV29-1,CSVEGDRGVLESYNEQFF
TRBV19,CASSMASGTGTYEQYF
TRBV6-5,CASKDTASYEQYF
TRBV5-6,CASSFGTRDSSYEQYF
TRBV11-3,CASSPKPLGTGELFF
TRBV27,CASSLIWGNTEAFF
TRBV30,CAWSRQGNTEAFF
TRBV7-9,CASSLGTGYNEQFF
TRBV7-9,CASSTDREPGNTIYF
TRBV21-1,CARRAGGYYGYTF
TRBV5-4,CASSANREETQYF
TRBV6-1,CASSDRLAGLSYEQYF
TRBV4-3,CASSPSPHGLAGELTQYF
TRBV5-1,CASSVGTVSSGNTIYF
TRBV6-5,CASRWTYNSPLHF
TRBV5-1,CASSRSVLLGTEAFF
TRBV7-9,CASSFSHAATQYF
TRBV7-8,CASSTRAKEGNQPQHF
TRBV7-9,CASSWTGSYEQYF
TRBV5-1,CASSLANPFDSGANVLTF
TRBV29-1,CSVPKTGGSIGYTF
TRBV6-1,CASSEGQGIHEQFF
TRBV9,CASSVGWRDEKLFF
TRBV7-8,CASSPRPFTRYTDTQYF
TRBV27,CASPGAQFF
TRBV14,CASDRGAGDTEAFF
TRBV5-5,CASSNQDLYGYTF
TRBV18,CASSPGGVLGYEQYF
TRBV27,CASSLFPEGFKNTEAFF
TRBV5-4,CASSLDMGSGEQYF
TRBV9,CASSPQAGNEQFF
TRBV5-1,CASSSLTDTQYF
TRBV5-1,CASSLGSTTEETQYF
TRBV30,CAWTHGGDQPQHF
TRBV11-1,CASSSPRDRANSPLHF
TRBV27,CASSRVGGSYEQYF
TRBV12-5,CASGIGTSGSTDTQYF
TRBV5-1,CASSRAGTALNTEAFF
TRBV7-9,CASSLEGTGYGYTF
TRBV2,CASSEALYVATEAFF
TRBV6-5,CASSYRSRAGDYGYTF
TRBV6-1,CASSEEGLSNQPQHF